A selection of T cell receptor beta chains follows, all from one sample in a study of beta chain features in type 1 diabetes. Only in-frame clones appear in the TCRdb table, and some are missing; sequencing was by immunoSEQ multiplex PCR. The profile shows under 550,000 clones, approximately 10% of them singletons. Material: naive CD4+ T cells from blood. These receptors came from a woman aged 18-30 years in good health. CDR3s include the opening cysteine and the closing phenylalanine or tryptophan. The order of the fields is clone size, J gene, V gene, D gene, CDR3 protein, CDR3 DNA. The D gene is left open where the match is weak. Not all rows give a size; the values are once, few, many and, for expanded clones, a class.

>few|TRBJ2-1|TRBV27|TRBD1
CASRRSGTVNEQFF
TGTGCCAGCAGACGCTCCGGGACAGTTAATGAGCAGTTCTTC
>few|TRBJ2-1|TRBV7-3|TRBD2
CASSIAGGPTTYNEQFF
TGTGCCAGCAGTATAGCGGGAGGGCCCACAACCTACAATGAGCAGTTCTTC
>few|TRBJ2-4|TRBV7-2|NA
CASSPKVGGRVGNIQYF
TGTGCCAGCAGCCCCAAGGTGGGGGGACGGGTAGGAAACATTCAGTACTTC
>NA|TRBJ1-6|TRBV7-2|TRBD1
CASSLVAGQRSPLHF
TGTGCCAGCAGCTTAGTAGCGGGACAGCGTTCACCCCTCCACTTT
>NA|TRBJ2-7|TRBV30|TRBD2
CAWSVALAGGSEQYF
TGTGCCTGGAGTGTGGCGCTAGCGGGAGGCAGCGAGCAGTACTTC
>NA|TRBJ1-2|TRBV4-3|TRBD1
CASSQRTGANYGYTF
TGCGCCAGCAGCCAAAGAACAGGGGCTAACTATGGCTACACCTTC
>NA|TRBJ1-6|TRBV10-3|NA
CAISDVGSPLHF
TGTGCCATCAGTGATGTAGGGTCACCCCTCCACTTT
>NA|TRBJ2-3|TRBV7-2|TRBD2
CASSLVVARGTSTDTQYF
TGTGCCAGCAGCTTAGTGGTCGCGCGGGGGACTAGCACAGATACGCAGTATTTT
>NA|TRBJ2-3|TRBV14|TRBD2
CASSQGGLAKDTQYF
TGTGCCAGCAGCCAAGGTGGACTAGCAAAAGATACGCAGTATTTT
>few|TRBJ2-7|TRBV30|TRBD2
CAWSVRLAGVGEQYF
TGTGCCTGGAGTGTTCGGCTAGCGGGAGTAGGCGAGCAGTACTTC
>few|TRBJ2-1|TRBV5-1|TRBD2
CASSLHREGQFF
TGCGCCAGCAGTTTGCACCGGGAGGGCCAGTTCTTC
>NA|TRBJ1-2|TRBV29-1|NA
CSVERRAANYGYTF
TGCAGCGTTGAACGGAGGGCCGCTAACTATGGCTACACCTTC
>few|TRBJ2-5|TRBV29-1|NA
CSVGGVSETQYF
TGCAGCGTTGGGGGGGTCTCAGAGACCCAGTACTTC
>few|TRBJ2-1|TRBV7-9|TRBD2
CASGDTSGRYHEQFF
TGTGCCAGCGGAGATACTAGCGGGAGGTACCATGAGCAGTTCTTC
>NA|TRBJ2-1|TRBV27|NA
CASSLRRAYGNEQFF
TGTGCCAGCAGTTTAAGGAGGGCCTATGGGAATGAGCAGTTCTTC
>NA|TRBJ1-2|TRBV15|NA
CATSREIGYGYTF
TGTGCCACCAGCAGAGAAATCGGGTATGGCTACACCTTC
>few|TRBJ1-1|TRBV14|TRBD1
CASSQDWGQVNTEAFF
TGTGCCAGCAGCCAAGATTGGGGACAGGTGAACACTGAAGCTTTCTTT
>few|TRBJ1-4|TRBV27|TRBD1
CASSIWTGLAKDEKLFF
TGTGCCAGCAGTATCTGGACAGGGTTAGCAAAAGATGAAAAACTGTTTTTT
>few|TRBJ1-6|TRBV9|NA
CASGEGTIGSPLHF
TGTGCCAGCGGTGAGGGGACAATTGGTTCACCCCTCCACTTT
>few|TRBJ2-1|TRBV7-9|TRBD1
CASSSRTGRSYNEQFF
TGTGCCAGCAGCTCTAGGACAGGTAGATCCTACAATGAGCAGTTCTTC
>NA|TRBJ1-6|TRBV4-1|NA
CASSQGPSGNSPLHF
TGCGCCAGCAGCCAAGGCCCGTCCGGGAATTCACCCCTCCACTTT
>few|TRBJ2-1|TRBV7-3|NA
CASSFAPANGQFF
TGTGCCAGCAGCTTCGCCCCAGCAAATGGGCAGTTCTTC
>many|TRBJ2-2|TRBV30|NA
CAWSGVGELFF
TGTGCCTGGAGTGGGGTCGGAGAGCTGTTTTTT
>NA|TRBJ1-2|TRBV2|NA
CARSTGLDYGYTF
TGTGCCAGGAGTACAGGGCTAGACTATGGCTACACCTTC
>few|TRBJ1-2|TRBV30|TRBD1
CAWNQGVHYGYTF
TGTGCCTGGAATCAGGGGGTGCACTATGGCTACACCTTC
>NA|TRBJ1-2|TRBV5-1|NA
CASSFLGDGYTF
TGCGCCAGCAGCTTCCTGGGGGACGGCTACACCTTC
>few|TRBJ2-4|TRBV4-2|NA
CASSQDGQRLAKNIQYF
TGTGCCAGCAGCCAAGATGGGCAAAGACTAGCCAAAAACATTCAGTACTTC
>NA|TRBJ1-2|TRBV30|NA
CAWSVPLGRRSLNYGYTF
TGTGCCTGGAGTGTACCCCTGGGACGGCGGTCGTTAAACTATGGCTACACCTTC
>NA|TRBJ2-7|TRBV29-1|NA
CSVRAGGGYEQYF
TGCAGCGTCCGCGCTGGAGGGGGCTACGAGCAGTACTTC
>few|TRBJ2-1|TRBV5-4|TRBD1
CASSYGTGNEQFF
TGTGCCAGCAGCTACGGGACAGGGAATGAGCAGTTCTTC
>once|TRBJ2-5|TRBV6-5|NA
CASSKALGSSFNF
TGTGCCAGCAGCAAGGCCCTAGGGAGTTCTTTCAACTTC
>few|TRBJ1-5|TRBV7-9|NA
CASSLWGTDSNQPQHF
TGTGCCAGCAGCTTGTGGGGGACTGATAGCAATCAGCCCCAGCATTTT
>NA|TRBJ1-3|TRBV9|NA
CASSASNRVSGNTIYF
TGTGCCAGCAGCGCGAGCAACAGGGTGTCCGGAAACACCATATATTTT
>few|TRBJ2-5|TRBV29-1|TRBD2
CSVLLLGLAGGETQYF
TGCAGCGTTTTATTACTGGGACTAGCGGGGGGAGAGACCCAGTACTTC
>NA|TRBJ1-4|TRBV4-3|NA
CASSLGGWQGEGKLFF
TGCGCCAGCAGCCTTGGGGGATGGCAGGGAGAAGGAAAACTGTTTTTT
>NA|TRBJ2-2|TRBV15|NA
CATSSHGTGRTGELFF
TGTGCCACCAGCTCCCACGGGACCGGCCGAACCGGGGAGCTGTTTTTT
>NA|TRBJ2-2|TRBV7-2|NA
CASSLGGLYTGELFF
TGTGCCAGCAGCCTAGGGGGGCTATACACCGGGGAGCTGTTTTTT
>NA|TRBJ1-5|TRBV9|NA
CASSVGGFGVQPQHF
TGTGCCAGCAGCGTAGGGGGCTTCGGTGTTCAGCCCCAGCATTTT
>NA|TRBJ2-3|TRBV25-1|NA
CASSEGTAGASTDTQYF
TGTGCCAGCAGTGAGGGTACGGCGGGGGCCTCCACAGATACGCAGTATTTT
>many|TRBJ2-5|TRBV23-1|NA
CASSPGDQETQYF
TGCGCCAGCAGTCCGGGGGACCAAGAGACCCAGTACTTC
>NA|TRBJ2-7|TRBV7-9|TRBD2
CASSFSHGTSGRSNEQYF
TGTGCCAGCAGCTTCTCGCATGGGACTAGCGGGAGGTCTAACGAGCAGTACTTC
>few|TRBJ1-1|TRBV11-1|NA
CASSMRHTEAFF
TGTGCCAGCAGCATGCGGCACACTGAAGCTTTCTTT
>few|TRBJ2-7|TRBV9|NA
CASSVSETSYEQYF
TGTGCCAGCAGCGTATCAGAGACCTCCTACGAGCAGTACTTC
>NA|TRBJ1-1|TRBV6-4|NA
CASSVEPGAEAFF
TGTGCCAGCAGTGTAGAGCCTGGGGCTGAAGCTTTCTTT
>NA|TRBJ2-6|TRBV7-3|TRBD1
CASSSVGTGATGANVLTF
TGTGCCAGCAGCTCAGTCGGGACAGGTGCCACTGGGGCCAACGTCCTGACTTTC
>NA|TRBJ2-1|TRBV18|TRBD1
CASSLSFRGNEQFF
TGTGCCAGCTCACTTTCTTTCAGGGGGAATGAGCAGTTCTTC
>NA|TRBJ1-5|TRBV29-1|TRBD1
CSVEDTGGQPQHF
TGCAGCGTTGAAGATACAGGGGGTCAGCCCCAGCATTTT
>NA|TRBJ2-1|TRBV6-5|TRBD2
CASSYHGGRTYNEQFF
TGTGCCAGCAGTTACCACGGCGGGAGGACCTACAATGAGCAGTTCTTC
>NA|TRBJ2-1|TRBV15|NA
CATSRVGKSQFF
TGTGCCACCAGCAGAGTCGGAAAAAGCCAGTTCTTC
>NA|TRBJ2-1|TRBV4-3|NA
CASSQGTVLNEQFF
TGCGCCAGCAGCCAAGGGACAGTCCTCAATGAGCAGTTCTTC
>few|TRBJ1-1|TRBV15|NA
CATSTPTGRAFF
TGTGCCACCAGCACTCCAACAGGGAGAGCTTTCTTT
>few|TRBJ2-1|TRBV7-3|NA
CASSLTRESYNEQFF
TGTGCCAGCAGCTTGACTAGAGAATCGTACAATGAGCAGTTCTTC
>few|TRBJ2-7|TRBV6-5|NA
CASNQGSEQYF
TGTGCCAGCAATCAGGGGAGCGAGCAGTACTTC
>few|TRBJ2-1|TRBV4-3|NA
CASSQGTAPNEQFF
TGCGCCAGCAGCCAAGGGACAGCCCCCAATGAGCAGTTCTTC
>few|TRBJ2-1|TRBV7-2|TRBD2
CASSSRLAGMFF
TGTGCCAGCAGCTCGCGCCTAGCGGGAATGTTCTTC
>few|TRBJ2-7|TRBV20-1|NA
CSARESYEQYF
TGCAGTGCTAGAGAGTCATACGAGCAGTACTTC